A single T cell receptor beta chain is shown here with its context. The target antigen is unknown. Trimming removed 4 bases from V and 0 bases from J, with 12 bases in between. This CDR3 has 15 residues. Germline CDR1 is MDHEN and CDR2 is SYDVKM. These data are taken from a study of T cells in localized non-small cell lung cancer. Whole-study findings and limits: Only one tumor region went through sequencing, so heterogeneity may still be there. There was higher T cell clonality in uninvolved adjacent lung than in tumor, and it was highest there.

Assay: immunoSEQ multiplex PCR; the TCRdb copy retains only in-frame clones and omits some. The repertoire holds 17,000 or so clones, with around four fifths as singletons. The sample was peripheral blood, taken before any cancer treatment. The gene calls are TRBV28 and TRBJ1-2; D remains unclear. The clonotype was recovered from a male donor at least 60 years old with stage III lung adenocarcinoma. The CDR3 is CASSSRGSANYGYTF. The DNA of the CDR3 is TGTGCCAGCAGTTCCCGGGGATCTGCTAACTATGGCTACACCTTC.